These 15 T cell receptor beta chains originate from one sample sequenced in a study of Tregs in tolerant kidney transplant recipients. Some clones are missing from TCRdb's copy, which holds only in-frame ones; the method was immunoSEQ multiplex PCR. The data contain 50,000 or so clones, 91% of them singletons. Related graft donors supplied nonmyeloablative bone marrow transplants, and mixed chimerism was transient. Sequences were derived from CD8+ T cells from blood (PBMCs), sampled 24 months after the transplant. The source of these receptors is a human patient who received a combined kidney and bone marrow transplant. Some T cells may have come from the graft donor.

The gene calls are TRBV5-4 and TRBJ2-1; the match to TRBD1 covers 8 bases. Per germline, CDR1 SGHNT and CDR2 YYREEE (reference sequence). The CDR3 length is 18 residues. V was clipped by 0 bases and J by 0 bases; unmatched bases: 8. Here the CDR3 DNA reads TGTGCCAGCAGCTTGGAATCAGGGGGCTGGAGCTCCTACAATGAGCAGTTCTTC. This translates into CASSLESGGWSSYNEQFF.

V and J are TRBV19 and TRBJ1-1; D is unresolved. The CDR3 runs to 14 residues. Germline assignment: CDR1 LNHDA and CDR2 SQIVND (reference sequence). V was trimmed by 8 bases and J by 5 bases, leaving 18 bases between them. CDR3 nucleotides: TGTGCCAGTGCCCCGGGTCCCTCGGCTACTGAAGCTTTCTTT. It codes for CASAPGPSATEAFF.

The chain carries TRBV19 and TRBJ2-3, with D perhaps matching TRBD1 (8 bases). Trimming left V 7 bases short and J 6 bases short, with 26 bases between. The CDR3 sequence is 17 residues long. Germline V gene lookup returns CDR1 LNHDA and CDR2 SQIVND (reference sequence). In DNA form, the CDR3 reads TGTGCCAGTACACCGACCGGGGGGTGGGACAGGTTGGATACGCAGTATTTT. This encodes CASTPTGGWDRLDTQYF.

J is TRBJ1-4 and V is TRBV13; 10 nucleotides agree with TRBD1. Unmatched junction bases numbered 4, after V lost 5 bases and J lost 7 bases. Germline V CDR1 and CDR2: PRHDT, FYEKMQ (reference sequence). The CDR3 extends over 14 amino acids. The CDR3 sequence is CASSLRQGAEKLFF. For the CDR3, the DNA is TGTGCCAGCAGCCTCAGACAGGGGGCTGAAAAACTGTTTTTT.

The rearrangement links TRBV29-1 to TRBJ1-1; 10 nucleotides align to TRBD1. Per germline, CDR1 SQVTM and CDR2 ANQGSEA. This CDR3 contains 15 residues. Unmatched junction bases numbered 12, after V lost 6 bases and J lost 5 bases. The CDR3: CSVPKTGGRGTEAFF. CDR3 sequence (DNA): TGCAGCGTACCTAAGACAGGGGGCAGAGGAACTGAAGCTTTCTTT. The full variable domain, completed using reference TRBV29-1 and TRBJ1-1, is SAVISQKPSRDICQRGTSLTIQCQVDSQVTMMFWYRQQPGQSLTLIATANQGSEATYESGFVIDKFPISRPNLTFSTLTVSNMSPEDSSIYLCSVPKTGGRGTEAFFGQGTRLTVV.

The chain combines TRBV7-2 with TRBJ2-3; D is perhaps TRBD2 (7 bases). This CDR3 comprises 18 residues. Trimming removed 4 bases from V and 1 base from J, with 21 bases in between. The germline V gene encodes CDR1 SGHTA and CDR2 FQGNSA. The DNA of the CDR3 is TGTGCCAGCAGCTCCTCTCGATTGGGGGGGCGTCGCACAGATACGCAGTATTTT. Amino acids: CASSSSRLGGRRTDTQYF.

In DNA form, the CDR3 reads TGTGCCAGCACTCAGACAGGGAGTGCCACCGGGGAGCTGTTTTTT. Translated, it gives CASTQTGSATGELFF. The J gene is TRBJ2-2, the V gene TRBV27; 7 bases are shared with TRBD1. The CDR3 is 15 amino acids. J lost 4 bases, V lost 7 bases, and 9 bases had no gene match. Germline-derived CDR1 and CDR2 are MNHEY and SMNVEV (reference sequence).

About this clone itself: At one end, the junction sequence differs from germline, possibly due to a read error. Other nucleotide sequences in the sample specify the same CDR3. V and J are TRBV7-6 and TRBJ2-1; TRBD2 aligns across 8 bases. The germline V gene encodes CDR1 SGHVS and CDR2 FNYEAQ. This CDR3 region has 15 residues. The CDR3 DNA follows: TGTGCCAGCAGCCCCACTAGCGGTGGATACAATGAGCAATTCTTC. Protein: CASSPTSGGYNEQFF.

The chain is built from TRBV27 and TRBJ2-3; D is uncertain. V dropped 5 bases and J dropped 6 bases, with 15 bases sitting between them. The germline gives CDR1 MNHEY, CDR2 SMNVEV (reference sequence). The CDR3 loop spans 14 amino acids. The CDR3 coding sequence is TGTGCCAGCAGTCCCTCGGTTAGTGCGGATACGCAGTATTTT. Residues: CASSPSVSADTQYF.

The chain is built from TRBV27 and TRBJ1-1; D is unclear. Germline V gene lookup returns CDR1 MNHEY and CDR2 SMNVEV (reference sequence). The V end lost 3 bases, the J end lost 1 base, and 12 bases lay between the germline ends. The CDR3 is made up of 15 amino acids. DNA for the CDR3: TGTGCCAGCAGTTTTTCACCACCAGGGAACACTGAAGCTTTCTTT. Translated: CASSFSPPGNTEAFF.

The CDR3 sequence is CASSSRLAGKLGNEQFF. CDR3 DNA: TGTGCCAGCAGCTCGCGACTAGCGGGAAAGTTGGGCAATGAGCAGTTCTTC. The chain recombines TRBV7-8 with TRBJ2-1; 11 bases map to TRBD2. V gave up 4 bases and J gave up 6 bases; unmatched junction bases: 11. The V gene's germline CDR1 is SGHVS and CDR2 FQNEAQ. The CDR3 is made up of 17 amino acids.

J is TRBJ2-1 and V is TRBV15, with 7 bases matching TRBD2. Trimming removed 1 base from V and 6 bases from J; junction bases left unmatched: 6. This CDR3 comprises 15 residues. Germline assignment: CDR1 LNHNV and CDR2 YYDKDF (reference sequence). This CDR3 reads CATSRGRGGGNEQFF. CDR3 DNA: TGTGCCACCAGCAGAGGTCGCGGGGGAGGCAATGAGCAGTTCTTC. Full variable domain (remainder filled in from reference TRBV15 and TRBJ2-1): DAMVIQNPRYQVTQFGKPVTLSCSQTLNHNVMYWYQQKSSQAPKLLFHYYDKDFNNEADTPDNFQSRRPNTSFCFLDIRSPGLGDTAMYLCATSRGRGGGNEQFFGPGTRLTVL.

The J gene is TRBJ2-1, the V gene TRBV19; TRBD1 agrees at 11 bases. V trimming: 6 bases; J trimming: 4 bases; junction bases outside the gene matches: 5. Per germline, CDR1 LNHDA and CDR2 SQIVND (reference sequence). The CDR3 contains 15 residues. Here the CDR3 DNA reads TGTGCCAGTAGGACGGGACAGGGGGTTTACAATGAGCAGTTCTTC. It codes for CASRTGQGVYNEQFF.

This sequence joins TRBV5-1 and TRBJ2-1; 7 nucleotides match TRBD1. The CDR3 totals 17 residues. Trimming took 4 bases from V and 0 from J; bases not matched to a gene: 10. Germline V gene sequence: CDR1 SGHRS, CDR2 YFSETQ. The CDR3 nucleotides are TGCGCCAGCAGCCCAGTCTTGACAGGGAGCTCCTACAATGAGCAGTTCTTC. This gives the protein CASSPVLTGSSYNEQFF.

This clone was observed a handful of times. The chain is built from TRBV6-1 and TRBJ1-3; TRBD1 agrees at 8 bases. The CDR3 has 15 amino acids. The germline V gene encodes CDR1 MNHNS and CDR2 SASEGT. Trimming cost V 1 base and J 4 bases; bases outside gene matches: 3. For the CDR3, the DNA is TGTGCCAGCAGTGAAGTTCAGGGGGCAGGAAACACCATATATTTT. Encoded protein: CASSEVQGAGNTIYF.